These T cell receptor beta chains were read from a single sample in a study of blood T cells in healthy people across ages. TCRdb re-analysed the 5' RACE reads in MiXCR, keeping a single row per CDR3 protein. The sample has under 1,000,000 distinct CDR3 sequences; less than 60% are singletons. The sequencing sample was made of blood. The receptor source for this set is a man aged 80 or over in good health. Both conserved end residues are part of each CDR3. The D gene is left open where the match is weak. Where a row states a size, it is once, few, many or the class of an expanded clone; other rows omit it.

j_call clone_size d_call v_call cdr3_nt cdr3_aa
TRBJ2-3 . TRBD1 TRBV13 TGTGCCAGCAGCATATCCGGGACAGGGACAGATACGCAGTATTTT CASSISGTGTDTQYF
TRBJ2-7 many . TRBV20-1 TGCAGTGCTAGAGATCGGCGGGACCCCTCCTACGAGCAGTACTTC CSARDRRDPSYEQYF
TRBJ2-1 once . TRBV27 TGTGCCAGCAGTTTATTAGGGGGGCAGGTAGACAATGAGCAGTTCTTC CASSLLGGQVDNEQFF
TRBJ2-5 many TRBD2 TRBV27 TGTGCCAGCAGTGGCCTAGCGGGAGGCCAAGAGACCCAGTACTTC CASSGLAGGQETQYF
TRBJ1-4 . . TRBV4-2 TGTGCCAGCAGCCAAGAGATTGGGGCCGGGAGTGAAAAACTGTTTTTT CASSQEIGAGSEKLFF
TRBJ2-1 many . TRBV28 TGTGCCAGCTGGGGTAACGGCCCTTACAATGAGCAGTTCTTC CASWGNGPYNEQFF
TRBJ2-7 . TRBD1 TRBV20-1 TGCAGTGCTGTCGACAGGGCAAGGATCTACGAGCAGTACTTC CSAVDRARIYEQYF
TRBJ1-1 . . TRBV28 TGTGCCAGCCAAAGATTGTCAGGGATGAACACTGAAGCTTTCTTT CASQRLSGMNTEAFF
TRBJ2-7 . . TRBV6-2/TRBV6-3 TGTGCCAGCAGTTATAGCGCGTGCTACGAGCAGTACTTC CASSYSACYEQYF
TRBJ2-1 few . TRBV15 TGTGCCACCAGCCTCTCTTCCCGATACAATGAGCAGTTCTTC CATSLSSRYNEQFF
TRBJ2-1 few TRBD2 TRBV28 TGTGCCAGCAGTTTTCTGCGGGGGGGGTCCTACAATGAGCAGTTCTTC CASSFLRGGSYNEQFF
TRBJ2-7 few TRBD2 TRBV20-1 TGCAGTGCAGCGGGGGGACTAGCGTTCAACGAGCAGTACTTC CSAAGGLAFNEQYF
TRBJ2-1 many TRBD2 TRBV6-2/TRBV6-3 TGTGCCAGCAGAGCCCTAGCGGGGCCATACAATGAGCAGTTCTTC CASRALAGPYNEQFF
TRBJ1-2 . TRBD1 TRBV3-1 TGTGCCAGCAGCCAAGGTTTCGGGACAGGGGCTTTTAACTATGGCTACACCTTC CASSQGFGTGAFNYGYTF
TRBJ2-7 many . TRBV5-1 TGCGCCAGCAGCTGGGGCGGCGGAGATGACAGGTATACCTACGAGCAGTACTTC CASSWGGGDDRYTYEQYF
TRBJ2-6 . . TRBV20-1 TGCAGTGCTAGAGGGAGGGGGAGCTCTGGGGCCAACGTCCTGACTTTC CSARGRGSSGANVLTF
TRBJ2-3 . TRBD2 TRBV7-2 TGTGCCAGCAGCAACACACTAGCGGGAGGGCCCGCAGGTACGCAGTATTTT CASSNTLAGGPAGTQYF
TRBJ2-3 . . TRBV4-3 TGCGCCAGCAGCCAAGATCTTAGCCAAAACACAGATACGCAGTATTTT CASSQDLSQNTDTQYF
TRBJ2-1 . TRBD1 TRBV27 TGTGCCAGCAGTTTGTTGGAGACAGGGTCCTACAATGAGCAGTTCTTC CASSLLETGSYNEQFF
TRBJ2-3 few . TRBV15 TGTGCCACCAGCCCTCAGACAGAGACCACGCAGTATTTT CATSPQTETTQYF
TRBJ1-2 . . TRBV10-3 TGTGCCATCAGTGAGGGGGAGACGGCAGGGGCAGGCGGCTACACCTTC CAISEGETAGAGGYTF
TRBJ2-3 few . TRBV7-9 TGTGCCAGCAGCTCACAGGGCGTTAGCACAGATACGCAGTATTTT CASSSQGVSTDTQYF